This T cell receptor beta chain was observed in a study of beta chain features in type 1 diabetes. Expressed TCRB transcripts were sequenced after all isolated RNA was converted to cDNA. Some clones are missing from TCRdb's copy, which holds only in-frame ones; the method was immunoSEQ multiplex PCR. The sample holds 330,000 or so clones, around 12% seen once. Whole-study findings and limits: Significant though moderate, a shortening of TCRB CDR3s appeared in all four CD4+ subsets of Type 1 diabetes patients. For patients, the naive, central memory and Treg TCRB repertoires appeared more alike than for healthy donors.

A single heparinised draw of roughly 100 mL on average was taken per donor. Notes on this clone: Antigen specificity is unknown.

This CDR3 is 14 amino acids long. The V gene's germline CDR1 is SQVTM and CDR2 ANQGSEA. Trimming cost V 6 bases and J 0 bases, with 12 bases left between them. Specimen: naive CD4+ T cells from blood. The TCR was taken from a woman aged 18-29 years with type 1 diabetes. The V call is TRBV29-1, the J call TRBJ2-1; D gene ambiguous. The CDR3 nucleotides read TGCAGCGTCGAATCGTTGCGCTCCTACAATGAGCAGTTCTTC. This codes for CSVESLRSYNEQFF.